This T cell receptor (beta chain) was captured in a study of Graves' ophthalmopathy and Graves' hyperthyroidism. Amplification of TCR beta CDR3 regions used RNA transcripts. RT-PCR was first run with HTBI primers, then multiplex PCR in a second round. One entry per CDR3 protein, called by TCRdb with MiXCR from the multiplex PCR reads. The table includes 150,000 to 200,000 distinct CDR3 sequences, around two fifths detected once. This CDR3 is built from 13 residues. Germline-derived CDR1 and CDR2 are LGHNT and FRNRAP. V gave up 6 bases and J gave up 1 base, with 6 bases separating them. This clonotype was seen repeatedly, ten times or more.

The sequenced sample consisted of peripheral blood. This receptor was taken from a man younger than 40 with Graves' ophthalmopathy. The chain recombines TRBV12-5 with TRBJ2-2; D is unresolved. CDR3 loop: CASGTVNTGELFF. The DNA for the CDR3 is TGTGCTAGTGGAACAGTGAACACCGGGGAGCTGTTTTTT.